This T cell receptor (beta chain) originates from a study of blood T cells in healthy people across ages. The study's findings and limits: Naive CD4+ cell counts and diversity both ran higher in long-lived than in aged donors.

With a J-beta primer mix and a sample-barcoded 5' primer, a second PCR ran about 7 to 12 cycles. A template-switch adaptor that had 12 random nucleotides put a tag on each cDNA molecule. MiXCR, applied by TCRdb to the 5' RACE reads, yields one record per CDR3 protein. This repertoire shows some 1.7 million distinct CDR3 sequences, about 28% found once; its top ten account for roughly 8%. Total RNA, at least 6 micrograms per sample, came from PBMCs. This CDR3 contains 14 residues. V trimming: 5 bases; J trimming: 3 bases; junction bases outside the gene matches: 3. Looked up from germline, CDR1 is MNHEY and CDR2 is SVGAGI. As regards this clonotype: Its target is not known. This may stem from a read error, because a much larger clone lies one nucleotide away.

The sample comprised blood. This receptor was identified in a woman aged 30 to 39 in good health. V is TRBV6-5 and J is TRBJ1-5; TRBD1 aligns across 8 bases. CDR3 in amino acids: CASSRTGTNQPQHF. CDR3 DNA: TGTGCCAGCAGTCGGACAGGGACCAATCAGCCCCAGCATTTT.